The rows below give T cell receptor beta chains drawn from one sample of a study of blood T cells in healthy people across ages. TCRdb re-analysed the 5' RACE reads in MiXCR, keeping a single row per CDR3 protein. The profile shows roughly 720,000 distinct CDR3 sequences, roughly 53% of them singletons. The specimen was blood. These receptor sequences come from a man aged 80 or over in good health. Each CDR3 is given with its conserved first and last residue. D genes are given only for firm matches. For some rows the clone size is stated as once, few or many, or as a class when expanded; others skip it.

-	15	TRBD1	TRBV4-1	TRBJ1-4	CASSQVGTRGEKLFF	TGCGCCAGCAGCCAAGTGGGCACCAGGGGGGAAAAACTGTTTTTT
few	14	TRBD1	TRBV7-9	TRBJ1-6	CASSSQQGSSPLHF	TGTGCCAGCAGCTCGCAACAGGGGAGTTCACCCCTCCACTTT
few	13	-	TRBV6-1	TRBJ2-1	CAGEAGTANEQFF	TGTGCCGGAGAAGCCGGGACCGCTAATGAGCAGTTCTTC
once	13	-	TRBV20-1	TRBJ2-7	CSARDSKNYEQYF	TGCAGTGCTAGAGATTCGAAAAACTACGAGCAGTACTTC
-	17	TRBD2	TRBV20-1	TRBJ2-7	CSARERGTSGRPYEQYF	TGCAGTGCTAGAGAAAGGGGGACTAGCGGGCGACCCTACGAGCAGTACTTC
few	16	TRBD2	TRBV6-5	TRBJ2-7	CASSRRVGLGSYEQYF	TGTGCCAGCAGTCGGCGGGTGGGACTAGGGTCCTACGAGCAGTACTTC
many	15	-	TRBV5-1	TRBJ2-7	CASSLGTGVTYEQYF	TGCGCCAGCAGCTTAGGGACCGGCGTCACCTACGAGCAGTACTTC
-	18	-	TRBV10-3	TRBJ2-7	CAISQKISSGLTVHEQYF	TGTGCCATCAGCCAAAAAATAAGCAGCGGGCTTACGGTCCACGAGCAGTACTTC
-	16	-	TRBV5-5	TRBJ2-3	CASSLEQGTYTDTQYF	TGTGCCAGCAGCTTGGAGCAGGGGACGTACACAGATACGCAGTATTTT
-	15	-	TRBV27	TRBJ2-3	CASSLLREWDGYAYF	TGTGCCAGCAGTTTATTACGGGAGTGGGACGGATACGCGTATTTT
-	16	TRBD2	TRBV6-2/TRBV6-3	TRBJ2-7	CASSKWTSGGIYEQYF	TGTGCCAGCAGTAAGTGGACTAGCGGGGGTATCTACGAGCAGTACTTC
many	15	TRBD2	TRBV18	TRBJ2-1	CASSPLAGVYNEQFF	TGTGCCAGCAGCCCGCTAGCGGGAGTCTACAATGAGCAGTTCTTC
-	18	-	TRBV3-1	TRBJ2-6	CASSQDLGTGSGANVLTF	TGTGCCAGCAGCCAAGATCTAGGGACCGGGAGTGGGGCCAACGTCCTGACTTTC
-	13	-	TRBV5-1	TRBJ2-5	CASKAGWQETQYF	TGCGCCAGCAAAGCCGGCTGGCAAGAGACCCAGTACTTC
once	14	-	TRBV6-6	TRBJ1-2	CASSYSGGEYGYTF	TGTGCCAGCAGTTACTCGGGGGGGGAGTATGGCTACACCTTC
few	18	TRBD2	TRBV10-3	TRBJ2-5	CAISGGPIDGRAQETQYF	TGTGCCATCAGTGGGGGCCCTATCGACGGGAGGGCTCAGGAGACCCAGTACTTC
-	17	TRBD2	TRBV25-1	TRBJ2-3	CASSEARTSGSTDTQYF	TGTGCCAGCAGTGAAGCCCGGACTAGCGGGAGCACAGATACGCAGTATTTT
-	17	TRBD2	TRBV10-3	TRBJ2-3	CATSDGLAGVKDRYAYF	TGTGCCACCAGTGATGGACTAGCGGGAGTGAAGGACAGATACGCGTATTTT
-	17	TRBD1	TRBV6-5	TRBJ2-6	CASSHSWTGTGANVLTF	TGTGCCAGCAGTCACTCCTGGACAGGGACTGGGGCCAACGTCCTGACTTTC
-	13	TRBD2	TRBV20-1	TRBJ2-7	CSARGLAGDEQYF	TGCAGTGCTAGAGGACTAGCGGGAGACGAGCAGTACTTC
-	13	-	TRBV4-1	TRBJ2-7	CASSPGRGYEQYF	TGCGCCAGCAGCCCAGGCAGGGGCTACGAGCAGTACTTC
-	12	TRBD1	TRBV29-1	TRBJ1-1	CSAWTGDTEAFF	TGCAGCGCATGGACAGGGGATACTGAAGCTTTCTTT
-	16	TRBD2	TRBV7-8	TRBJ2-3	CASSVGLAGTTDTQYF	TGTGCCAGCAGCGTAGGACTAGCGGGAACCACAGATACGCAGTATTTT
-	13	TRBD1	TRBV20-1	TRBJ2-7	CSAGTVNTYEQYF	TGCAGTGCGGGGACAGTAAATACCTACGAGCAGTACTTC